This T cell receptor (beta chain) was captured in a study of molecular identifiers for immune sequencing clone quantification. Germline V gene data show CDR1 as DFQATT and CDR2 as SNEGSKA (reference sequence). V was cut by 2 bases and J by 2 bases, with 10 bases left in between. This CDR3 comprises 13 residues. This clonotype was observed a few times. TCRdb ran MiXCR on the PCR reads and lists one entry per CDR3 protein. The sample includes around 460,000 distinct CDR3 sequences, around 23% of them seen just once. This clonotype originated in a human donor in good health. Some libraries in this study had Jurkat cell RNA spiked in. Sequencing used naive CD8+ T cells from blood, with Jurkat cell RNA spiked in. Stated subset: FACS-sorted CD8+CD4-CCR7+CD45RA+ naive T cells. The genes are TRBV20-1 and TRBJ2-7, with D hard to call. The CDR3 reads CSARNTDTYEQYF. CDR3 nucleotides: TGCAGTGCTAGAAACACTGATACCTACGAGCAGTACTTC.